This T cell receptor (beta chain) is drawn from a study of cytomegalovirus exposure and HLA in healthy donors. Study-wide results and limits: The classifier, whose performance was assessed in both the original and validation cohorts, reportedly diagnosed cytomegalovirus status with high specificity and sensitivity. In a later analysis, productive TCRs from donors in an Asian-associated ancestry cluster reportedly carried fewer N-insertions than the cohort mean.

The germline V gene has CDR1 SNHLY and CDR2 FYNNEI. The CDR3 contains 15 residues. About this clone itself: Its antigen is unidentified.

This PCR relied on a set of 60 Vbeta primers and 13 Jbeta primers. Clones were read by immunoSEQ multiplex PCR, and TCRdb kept only the in-frame ones, dropping some. This table holds 100,000 or so clones, about 80% found once. The specimen sequenced was PBMCs. This chain joins TRBV2 and TRBJ2-5; D is possibly TRBD2 (7 bases). The J call may be faulty, since TRBJ2-7 better matches the DNA end. The origin of this receptor is a man in his forties in good health and CMV-seropositive. CDR3 amino acids: CASSDRRGLSYEQYF. The CDR3 coding sequence is TGTGCCAGCAGTGATCGGCGGGGGCTTTCCTACGAGCAGTACTTC.